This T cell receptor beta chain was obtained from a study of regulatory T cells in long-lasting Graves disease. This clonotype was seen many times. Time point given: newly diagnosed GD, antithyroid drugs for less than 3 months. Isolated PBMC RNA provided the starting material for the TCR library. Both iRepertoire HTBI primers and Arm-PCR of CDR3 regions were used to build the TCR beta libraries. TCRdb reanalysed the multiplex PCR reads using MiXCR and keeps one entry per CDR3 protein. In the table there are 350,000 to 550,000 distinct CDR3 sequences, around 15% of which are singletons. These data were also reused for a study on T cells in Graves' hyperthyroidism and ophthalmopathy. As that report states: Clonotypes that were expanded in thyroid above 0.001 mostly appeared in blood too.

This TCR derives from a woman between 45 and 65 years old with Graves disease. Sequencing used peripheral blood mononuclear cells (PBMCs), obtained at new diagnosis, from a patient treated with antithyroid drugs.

The CDR3 DNA sequence: TGCAGCGGTCCGACTCGCATAAGCTCCTACGAGCAGTACTTC. Translated, it gives CSGPTRISSYEQYF. This rearrangement joins TRBV29-1 to TRBJ2-7; D is uncertain. Trimming pared 7 bases from V and 0 bases from J, leaving 16 bases between. This CDR3 region has 14 residues. Germline CDR1 and CDR2: SQVTM and ANQGSEA.